What follows is one T cell receptor (beta chain) and its context. The CDR3 has 13 amino acids. The V gene lost 4 bases and the J gene lost 8 bases, with 12 bases spanning the gap. The germline V gene encodes CDR1 SGHRS and CDR2 YFSETQ. This sample was taken from a study of T cells after yellow fever vaccination. TCRdb fed the 5' RACE reads into MiXCR, producing one record per CDR3 protein. The data show 400,000 or so distinct CDR3 sequences, roughly 20% seen once. The chain links TRBV5-1 to TRBJ1-4; no reliable D call. The sequence was obtained from a man younger than 30 who received the YFV17D yellow fever vaccine. Specimen: PBMCs, collected before the yellow fever booster vaccination. In DNA, the CDR3 is TGCGCCAGCAGCGAGGGTCATGGAGAAAAACTGTTTTTT. It yields the protein CASSEGHGEKLFF.